The rows below give T cell receptor beta chains drawn from one sample of a study of blood T cell repertoires in COVID-19. Method: immunoSEQ multiplex PCR; TCRdb's copy keeps in-frame clones and lacks some. The sample yields more than 80,000 clones, approximately 80% seen once. The sample was peripheral blood. The source of these receptors is a woman aged 55-75 years with acute or convalescent COVID-19. Both conserved end residues are part of each CDR3. A D gene is named only where the DNA matches it firmly.

V,D,CDR3
TRBV25-1,TRBD1,CASSDRDRGKVYEQYF
TRBV29-1,-,CSVMRQGSEAFF
TRBV30,-,CAWSGGSGDSPLHF
TRBV19,TRBD2,CASSGGTRETQYF
TRBV23-1,-,CASSLVSRSPLGANVLTF
TRBV6-2/TRBV6-3,-,CASSDITGYGEQYF
TRBV6-6,-,CASSLGNGAGFSYGYTF
TRBV7-9,TRBD1,CASSRTGQTEKLFF
TRBV21-1,-,CARGGQGVSPQHF
TRBV7-2,TRBD1,CASSLGDRGFQPQHF
TRBV3-1/TRBV3-2,-,CASPVLNTEAFF
TRBV11-3,TRBD1,CASSLGTGGLDEQYF
TRBV19,-,CASSIRGDSPLHF
TRBV3-1/TRBV3-2,-,CASSQETGWSSPLHF